This entry features one T cell receptor beta chain sequence. The source of the sample is a study of CD8 T cells in Susac syndrome. TEMRA cells were FACS-enriched, unlike CD8+ and CD4+ T cells, which were negatively isolated. cDNA came from approximately 0.5 to 1 ug RNA primed by random hexamers. Multiplex PCR with immunoSEQ amplified the TCR beta CDR3 across 54 Vbeta and 13 Jbeta. Each CDR3 protein gets one entry after TCRdb re-called the immunoSEQ multiplex PCR reads with MiXCR. The table has roughly 400,000 distinct CDR3 sequences, approximately 89% seen once. CDR3 length equals 13 residues. The germline CDR1 and CDR2 sequences are LNHDA and SQIVND (reference sequence). Trimming cost V 8 bases and J 0 bases, with 10 bases left between them.

Sequencing used CD8+ T cells from PBMCs. The chain carries TRBV19 and TRBJ1-1; D not certain. The TCR originated in a human donor with multiple sclerosis. The CDR3 sequence is CASGRVMNTEAFF. In nucleotides, the CDR3 is TGTGCCAGTGGGAGGGTCATGAACACTGAAGCTTTCTTT.